This TCR beta chain was sequenced in a study of T-cell memory formation after mild COVID-19. For the study at large: TCR clustering was largely donor specific. General study points: Clones contracting day 15 to 85 were balanced CD4/CD8; later expanders leaned CD4+. The appearance of some responding clones in pre-infection memory suggested that cross-reactive memory joined.

This clonotype was picked up a small number of times. What it recognizes is unknown. TCRdb recomputed calls from the 5' RACE reads with MiXCR, one row per CDR3 protein. The data show around 300,000 distinct CDR3 sequences, roughly a fifth seen once. This CDR3 has 16 residues. Germline loops: CDR1 SEHNR, CDR2 FQNEAQ (reference sequence). V lost 5 bases to trimming and J lost 4 bases; unmatched junction nucleotides: 6. Sample: PBMCs or a T cell subset sorted from them (not recorded which). This TCR was recovered from a man between 18 and 29 years old who had mild COVID-19 (a few samples of this study predate the infection). Cell type and time point are not known. This rearrangement joins TRBV7-9 to TRBJ2-2; TRBD2 agrees at 11 bases. The chain's CDR3 is CASSRLAGTATGELFF. CDR3 DNA: TGTGCCAGCAGCCGACTAGCGGGGACGGCCACCGGGGAGCTGTTTTTT. The complete variable domain, with remaining parts taken from reference TRBV7-9 and TRBJ2-2, reads DTGVSQNPRHKITKRGQNVTFRCDPISEHNRLYWYRQTLGQGPEFLTYFQNEAQLEKSRLLSDRFSAERPKGSFSTLEIQRTEQGDSAMYLCASSRLAGTATGELFFGEGSRLTVL.